These 23 T cell receptor beta chains came from one sample sequenced in a study of T cell responses to AZD1222 COVID-19 vaccine. Sequencing used immunoSEQ multiplex PCR; TCRdb keeps in-frame clones, though not all of them. The profile shows 170,000 or so clones, around 93% of them singletons. The source was peripheral blood, collected 28 days after the second dose of the MenACWY control vaccine. These receptor sequences come from an adult who received the MenACWY meningococcal vaccine as a control.

This chain uses TRBV6-5 with TRBJ1-2; no clear D gene. The germline gives CDR1 MNHEY, CDR2 SVGAGI. The V and J ends lost 4 bases and 4 bases respectively, with 16 bases between them. The CDR3 runs 15 residues. The CDR3 loop reads CASSSAITPAYGYTF. CDR3 nucleotide sequence: TGTGCCAGCAGTTCGGCGATAACTCCTGCCTATGGCTACACCTTC.

This chain links TRBV7-2 with TRBJ1-1, with 9 bases fitting TRBD1. The CDR3 totals 16 residues. V was clipped by 5 bases and J by 5 bases; unmatched bases: 12. Germline CDR1 is SGHTA and CDR2 is FQGNSA. The CDR3 protein is CASSQGYRGLRTEAFF. CDR3 nucleotide sequence: TGTGCCAGCAGCCAAGGGTACAGGGGGCTGAGAACTGAAGCTTTCTTT.

The chain combines TRBV3-1 (or the pseudogene TRBV3-2) with TRBJ2-1; maybe TRBD2 (6 bases). The length of the CDR3 is 13 residues. CDR1 is LGHDT and CDR2 is YNNKEL in the germline V gene (reference sequence). V shed 4 bases and J shed 2 bases, with 6 bases lying between them. CDR3 sequence reads: CASSRGAYNEQFF. CDR3 nucleotide sequence: TGTGCCAGCAGCCGGGGGGCCTACAATGAGCAGTTCTTC.

The chain couples TRBV7-2 to TRBJ1-2; TRBD1 matches at 7 bases. Germline CDR1 is SGHTA and CDR2 is FQGNSA. This CDR3 is 15 amino acids long. Unmatched junction bases numbered 8, after V lost 5 bases and J lost 2 bases. The chain's CDR3 is CASSLYQGGNYGYTF. The CDR3, as DNA: TGTGCCAGCAGCCTTTACCAGGGGGGGAACTATGGCTACACCTTC.

The chain links TRBV19 to TRBJ2-7; D possibly corresponds to TRBD1 (5 bases). CDR3 length: 13 amino acids. V lost 4 bases to trimming and J lost 2 bases, with 9 bases between them. In germline, CDR1 is LNHDA, CDR2 SQIVND (reference sequence). CDR3 sequence: CASSTTGTYEQYF. The CDR3 DNA reads TGTGCCAGTAGTACCACAGGTACCTACGAGCAGTACTTC.

This clone has only one observation. The chain employs TRBV19 and TRBJ2-7, with 7 bases lining up with TRBD1. This CDR3 region has 15 residues. The germline V gene encodes CDR1 LNHDA and CDR2 SQIVND (reference sequence). V was pared by 5 bases and J by 6 bases, with 13 bases of the junction left unmatched. CDR3 bases: TGTGCCAGTAGTCTCATACACAGGGGTCTTGCCGAGCAGTACTTC. Protein sequence: CASSLIHRGLAEQYF.

The chain recombines TRBV30 with TRBJ2-5; D might be TRBD2 (5 bases). The CDR3 is made up of 14 amino acids. The germline V and J ends were trimmed by 0 bases and 6 bases, with 14 bases remaining between them. Germline V gives CDR1 GTSNPN, CDR2 SVGIG (reference sequence). DNA for the CDR3: TGTGCCTGGAGTGTAGGGAGCGCAGTAAAGACCCAGTACTTC. Amino acids: CAWSVGSAVKTQYF.

The genes are TRBV5-4 and TRBJ2-7, with D unresolved. The germline V and J ends were trimmed by 4 bases and 0 bases, with 8 bases remaining between them. The CDR3 covers 13 residues. Germline lookup yields CDR1 SGHNT and CDR2 YYREEE (reference sequence). CDR3 sequence reads: CASSPSVSYEQYF. For the CDR3, the DNA is TGTGCCAGCAGCCCCAGTGTCTCCTACGAGCAGTACTTC.

V is TRBV5-1 and J is TRBJ2-1, with D possibly being TRBD1 or TRBD2 (6 bases each). CDR1 is SGHRS and CDR2 is YFSETQ in the germline V gene. Trimming stripped 6 bases from V and 0 bases from J, with 19 bases between. The CDR3 contains 17 residues. CDR3 loop: CASTPGGGPSSYNEQFF. The CDR3, as DNA: TGCGCCAGCACCCCGGGTGGGGGGCCCAGCTCCTACAATGAGCAGTTCTTC.

The rearrangement links TRBV18 to TRBJ1-2; the D is unclear. The CDR3 is 15 amino acids. Germline CDR1 KGHSH, CDR2 LQKENI. With 2 bases removed from V and 0 bases from J, the gap between germline ends came to 10 bases. In DNA, the CDR3 is TGTGCCAGCTCACCAATCGGGGATCCTAACTATGGCTACACCTTC. Translation: CASSPIGDPNYGYTF.

The chain is built from TRBV3-1 (or the pseudogene TRBV3-2) and TRBJ2-6, with TRBD2 identical over 9 bases. J lost 0 bases, V lost 1 base, and 16 bases had no gene match. Germline V gives CDR1 LGHDT, CDR2 YNNKEL (reference sequence). This CDR3 has 22 residues. Here the CDR3 reads CASSQVPKGQAGGRSGANVLTF. As DNA, the CDR3 is TGTGCCAGCAGCCAAGTACCCAAGGGACAAGCGGGGGGCCGCTCTGGGGCCAACGTCCTGACTTTC.

This sequence joins TRBV3-1 (or the pseudogene TRBV3-2) and TRBJ1-1; D unclear. CDR1 is LGHDT and CDR2 is YNNKEL in the germline V gene (reference sequence). The CDR3 extends over 14 amino acids. Trimming removed 1 base from V and 1 base from J, with 7 bases in between. CDR3: CASSQVTGNTEAFF. CDR3 in DNA: TGTGCCAGCAGCCAAGTTACGGGGAACACTGAAGCTTTCTTT.

V and J are TRBV2 and TRBJ1-4, with D maybe TRBD1 (6 bases). Trimming stripped 9 bases from V and 4 bases from J, with 15 bases between. Germline loops: CDR1 SNHLY, CDR2 FYNNEI. This CDR3 is 14 amino acids long. The CDR3 sequence: CASRGDGRNEKLFF. The CDR3, as DNA: TGTGCCAGTAGGGGGGACGGTCGTAATGAAAAACTGTTTTTT.

V and J are TRBV7-2 and TRBJ1-2; D might be TRBD1 (6 bases). CDR1 and CDR2 (germline): SGHTA, FQGNSA. V lost 7 bases, J lost 1 base, and 10 bases lay in between. The CDR3 has 13 amino acids. The CDR3 spells CASNQQGNYGYTF. CDR3 in DNA: TGTGCCAGCAACCAACAGGGTAACTATGGCTACACCTTC.

This chain uses TRBV6-5 with TRBJ2-2; 13 bases fit TRBD2. The germline CDR1 and CDR2 sequences are MNHEY and SVGAGI. V lost 6 bases, J lost 6 bases, and 4 bases stayed unmatched. This CDR3 region has 15 residues. As DNA, the CDR3 is TGTGCCAGCAGGGAGACTAGCGGGGGGCCCGGGGAGCTGTTTTTT. The encoded protein is CASRETSGGPGELFF.

J is TRBJ1-1 and V is TRBV2; no definite D call. V was shortened by 2 bases and J by 0 bases, with 7 bases between the two germline ends. The CDR3 has 14 amino acids. Germline-derived CDR1 and CDR2 are SNHLY and FYNNEI. DNA for the CDR3: TGTGCCAGCAGTGAAAGAAGTATGAACACTGAAGCTTTCTTT. This sequence encodes CASSERSMNTEAFF.

V is TRBV3-1 (or the pseudogene TRBV3-2) and J is TRBJ1-5, with unresolved D. Germline CDR1 LGHDT, CDR2 YNNKEL (reference sequence). The CDR3 extends over 14 amino acids. Trimming removed 3 bases from V and 2 bases from J, with 8 bases in between. The CDR3 loop reads CASSQAGGNQPQHF. CDR3 DNA: TGTGCCAGCAGCCAGGCGGGCGGCAATCAGCCCCAGCATTTT.

The CDR3 coding sequence is TGTGCCAGCAGCTTGGGGACAGGGGGCAACTATGGCTACACCTTC. Protein sequence: CASSLGTGGNYGYTF. The chain links TRBV7-6 to TRBJ1-2; TRBD1 agrees at 12 bases. Trimming removed 3 bases from V and 2 bases from J; junction bases left unmatched: 1. This CDR3 is 15 amino acids long. Germline V gives CDR1 SGHVS, CDR2 FNYEAQ.

A single count supports this clone. V and J are TRBV5-5 and TRBJ1-1, with no clear D. CDR1 and CDR2 from the germline V gene are SGHKS and YYEKEE (reference sequence). The length of the CDR3 is 13 residues. Deletions cut 3 bases from V and 6 bases from J, with 12 bases between. CDR3 nucleotides: TGTGCCAGCAGCTCTCGGTCGGGCCCTGAAGCTTTCTTT. Residues: CASSSRSGPEAFF.

This sequence joins TRBV18 and TRBJ1-5; D gene ambiguous. Germline assignment: CDR1 KGHSH and CDR2 LQKENI. Trimming took off 2 bases at V and 7 bases at J, with 12 bases between the two ends. This CDR3 has 14 amino acids. The CDR3, as DNA: TGTGCCAGCTCACCAACGGAAACGAGCCAGCCCCAGCATTTT. The encoded protein is CASSPTETSQPQHF.

The V gene is TRBV11-1, the J gene TRBJ1-3; tentatively, D is TRBD1 (6 bases). Germline V gives CDR1 SGHAT, CDR2 FQDESV (reference sequence). Trimming pared 2 bases from V and 3 bases from J, leaving 8 bases between. This CDR3 region has 14 residues. The CDR3 region has the DNA TGTGCCAGCAGCTTAACAGGGAATGGAAACACCATATATTTT. This gives the protein CASSLTGNGNTIYF.

The rearrangement links TRBV9 to TRBJ2-1, with D possibly TRBD2 on 7 matching bases. V lost 3 bases, J lost 2 bases, and 12 bases lay in between. The CDR3 loop spans 15 amino acids. Germline V CDR1 and CDR2: SGDLS, YYNGEE. The CDR3 DNA reads as TGTGCCAGCAGCGGAGGGGGGGCGGCCTACAATGAGCAGTTCTTC. This encodes CASSGGGAAYNEQFF.

This clone was recorded only once. The chain couples TRBV5-4 to TRBJ2-7; weak D call: TRBD1 (6 bases). The CDR3 runs to 12 residues. Trimming pared 1 base from V and 7 bases from J, leaving 9 bases between. Germline V gene lookup returns CDR1 SGHNT and CDR2 YYREEE (reference sequence). The CDR3 DNA follows: TGTGCCAGCAGCTTGAGTCAGGGGGAGCAGTACTTC. Encoded protein: CASSLSQGEQYF. Full variable domain (missing parts from reference TRBV5-4 and TRBJ2-7): ETGVTQSPTHLIKTRGQQVTLRCSSQSGHNTVSWYQQALGQGPQFIFQYYREEENGRGNFPPRFSGLQFPNYSSELNVNALELDDSALYLCASSLSQGEQYFGPGTRLTVT.